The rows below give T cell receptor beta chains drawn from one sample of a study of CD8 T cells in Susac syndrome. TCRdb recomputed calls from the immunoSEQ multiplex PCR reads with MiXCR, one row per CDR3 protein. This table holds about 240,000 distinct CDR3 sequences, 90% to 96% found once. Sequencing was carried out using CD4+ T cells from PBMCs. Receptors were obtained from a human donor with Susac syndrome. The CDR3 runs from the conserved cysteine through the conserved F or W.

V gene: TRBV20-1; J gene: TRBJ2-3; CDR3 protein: CSALPGLAGADTQYF
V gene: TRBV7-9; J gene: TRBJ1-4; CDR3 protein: CASSLRTGGNGEKLFF
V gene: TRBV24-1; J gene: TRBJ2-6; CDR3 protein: CATSAGPLSGANVLTF
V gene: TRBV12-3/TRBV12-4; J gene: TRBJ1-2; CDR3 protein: CASNVGQGHYGYTF
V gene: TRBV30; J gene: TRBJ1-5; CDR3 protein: CAWSMGLTNQPQHF
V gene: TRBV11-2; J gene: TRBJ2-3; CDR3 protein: CASSRGLAGGLGTDTQYF
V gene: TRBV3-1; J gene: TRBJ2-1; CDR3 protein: CASSQGDIRKFF
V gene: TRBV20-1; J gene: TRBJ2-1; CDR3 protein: CSARGTSGPYNEQFF
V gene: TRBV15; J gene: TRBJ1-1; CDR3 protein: CATSREVGREAFF
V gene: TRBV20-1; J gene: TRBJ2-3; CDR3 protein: CSARDESTDTQYF
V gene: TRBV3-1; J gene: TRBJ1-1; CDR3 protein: CASSQRTGGGNTEAFF
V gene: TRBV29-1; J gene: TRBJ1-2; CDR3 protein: CSVDLQGANYGYTF
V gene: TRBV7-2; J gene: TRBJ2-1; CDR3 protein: CASSLAGLVFNEQFF
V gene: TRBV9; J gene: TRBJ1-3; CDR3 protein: CASSVGGSSGNTIYF
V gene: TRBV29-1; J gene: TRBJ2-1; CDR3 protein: CSVSGRAYNEQFF
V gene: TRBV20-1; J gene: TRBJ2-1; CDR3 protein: CSARDSSNGGQRQFF
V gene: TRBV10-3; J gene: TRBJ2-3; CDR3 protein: CAISDCPTSATDTQYF